This T cell receptor (beta chain) was sequenced for a study of OX40 agonist ivuxolimab in advanced cancers. Findings of the study overall: At 0.1 to 3.0 mg/kg, CD4+ and CD8+ blood T cells expanded clonally by week 6.

Anyone with autoimmune disease history or systemic immunosuppression was excluded. Profiled with immunoSEQ multiplex PCR; TCRdb holds only in-frame clones, not every one. The sample lists 82,000 or so clones, 90% to 95% seen once, with around 1.1% in the top ten. Trimming took 5 bases from V and 4 from J, leaving 17 bases between them. Germline CDR1 reads SEHNR; CDR2 reads FQNEAQ (reference sequence). This CDR3 region has 15 residues. Concerning this clone itself: Its antigen is as yet unknown.

This receptor was identified in an adult with an advanced solid tumor such as melanoma, head and neck, liver or kidney cancer. J is TRBJ2-5 and V is TRBV7-9, with D tentatively TRBD2 (6 bases). Specimen: CD4+ or CD8+ T cells sorted from blood, collected in a trial of the OX40 agonist ivuxolimab. The CDR3 DNA is TGTGCCAGCAGCCAATGGGAGGCGGGCAGAGAGACCCAGTACTTC. Protein: CASSQWEAGRETQYF.